One and the same sample provided the 19 T cell receptor beta chains below, sequenced in a study of OX40 agonist ivuxolimab in advanced cancers. Libraries were prepared by immunoSEQ multiplex PCR; TCRdb keeps only in-frame clonotypes and omits some of them. This table has 74,000 or so clones, about 90% appearing once. This sample comprised CD4+ or CD8+ T cells sorted from blood, obtained in a trial of the OX40 agonist ivuxolimab. These receptors came from an adult with an advanced solid tumor such as melanoma, head and neck, liver or kidney cancer.

J is TRBJ1-6 and V is TRBV7-2, with a weak D call TRBD1 (5 bases). V lost 1 base and J 7 bases, leaving 14 bases between the germline ends. Germline CDR1 reads SGHTA; CDR2 reads FQGNSA. The CDR3 covers 16 residues. The CDR3: CASSLVGGERNSPLHF. As DNA, the CDR3 is TGTGCCAGCAGCTTAGTGGGAGGGGAGCGGAATTCACCCCTCCACTTT.

V and J are TRBV10-2 and TRBJ2-5, with 12 bases that match TRBD2. CDR3 size: 13 residues. Germline V gives CDR1 WSHSY, CDR2 SAAADI. J was trimmed by 4 bases and V by 8 bases; bases with no gene match: 2. CDR3 sequence reads: CASGLAGIETQYF. The CDR3 DNA reads TGCGCCAGCGGACTAGCGGGAATAGAGACCCAGTACTTC.

The V and J genes are TRBV2 and TRBJ1-1, with no clear D. Deletions cut 8 bases from V and 0 bases from J, with 10 bases between. The CDR3 covers 13 residues. Germline CDR1 is SNHLY and CDR2 is FYNNEI. CDR3 bases: TGTGCCAGCGGTAGAGCTATGAACACTGAAGCTTTCTTT. Protein sequence: CASGRAMNTEAFF.

The chain recombines TRBV5-1 with TRBJ1-2; D gene uncertain. V was clipped by 0 bases and J by 5 bases, with 5 bases between them. The CDR3 contains 12 residues. Germline lookup yields CDR1 SGHRS and CDR2 YFSETQ. The CDR3 protein is CASSLEPYGYTF. The CDR3 region has the DNA TGCGCCAGCAGCTTGGAACCTTATGGCTACACCTTC.

The chain has TRBV5-4 and TRBJ2-5, with D possibly matching TRBD2 (5 bases). The CDR3 is made up of 11 amino acids. Germline loops: CDR1 SGHNT, CDR2 YYREEE (reference sequence). V shed 4 bases and J shed 7 bases, with 8 bases lying between them. The CDR3 spells CASSRGVTQYF. The CDR3, as DNA: TGTGCCAGCAGCCGGGGAGTGACCCAGTACTTC.

V gene TRBV18 combines with J gene TRBJ2-3, with TRBD2 as a possible D gene (5 bases). Trimming removed 2 bases from V and 6 bases from J, with 12 bases in between. CDR3 length: 14 residues. Germline loops: CDR1 KGHSH, CDR2 LQKENI. DNA of the CDR3: TGTGCCAGCTCACCAGCGGGTTTTCTGGATACGCAGTATTTT. Translated, it gives CASSPAGFLDTQYF.

This clone was seen only once. This chain connects TRBV29-1 to TRBJ2-5; the D is unclear. The V end lost 0 bases, the J end lost 4 bases, and 6 bases lay between the germline ends. Germline V gene data show CDR1 as SQVTM and CDR2 as ANQGSEA. The CDR3 runs 12 residues. CDR3 sequence: CSVEDWGETQYF. In DNA form, the CDR3 reads TGCAGCGTTGAAGACTGGGGAGAGACCCAGTACTTC.

The table lists this clone with a count of one. The chain carries TRBV6-1 and TRBJ1-6; D unresolved. Per the germline V gene, CDR1 is MNHNS and CDR2 is SASEGT. The CDR3 runs to 14 residues. V lost 0 bases to trimming and J lost 10 bases, with 10 bases between them. The DNA of the CDR3 is TGTGCCAGCAGTGAAGCGGCTGCGGGATCACCCCTCCACTTT. Translation gives CASSEAAAGSPLHF.

The genes are TRBV21-1 and TRBJ2-3. TRBV21-1 is designated a pseudogene. The CDR3 has 14 amino acids. CDR3 amino acids: CASPAASRTDTQYF. The CDR3 nucleotides read TGTGCCAGCCCGGCAGCCAGCCGCACAGATACGCAGTATTTT.

Details on this clone: An end of the junction differs from the germline gene, which may be a read error. This sample also contains other DNA sequences that code for the same CDR3. CDR3 DNA: TGTGCTAGCAGCTTAGTCGGCGGGGGAGAGACCCAGTACTTC. As protein: CASSLVGGGETQYF. The chain is built from TRBV7-7 and TRBJ2-5, with TRBD2 matching over 7 bases. This CDR3 comprises 14 residues. Per germline, CDR1 SSHAT and CDR2 FNYEAQ (reference sequence).

The genes are TRBV7-9 and TRBJ2-1, with D perhaps TRBD1 (5 bases). In germline, CDR1 is SEHNR, CDR2 FQNEAQ (reference sequence). The CDR3 runs 13 residues. Deletions cut 6 bases from V and 6 bases from J, with 12 bases between. The CDR3 is CASRLDTVNEQFF. DNA of the CDR3: TGTGCCAGCAGATTGGACACTGTCAATGAGCAGTTCTTC.

The gene calls are TRBV25-1 and TRBJ1-1, with 9 bases matching TRBD1. CDR1 and CDR2 from the germline V gene are MGHDK and SYGVNS. The CDR3 has 14 amino acids. V lost 7 bases and J lost 4; bases outside the gene matches: 7. This chain's CDR3 is CASKGDRVGTEAFF. The CDR3 DNA follows: TGTGCCAGCAAAGGGGACAGGGTCGGCACTGAAGCTTTCTTT.

The rearrangement joins TRBV5-8 to TRBJ2-7; TRBD2 aligns across 8 bases. The germline V gene encodes CDR1 SGHTS and CDR2 YDEGEE. The trim removed 4 bases at V and 2 bases at J, leaving 5 bases unmatched. The CDR3 is 14 amino acids. The CDR3 DNA sequence: TGTGCCAGCAGCCTCTCGGGGGGGCCCTACGAGCAGTACTTC. Amino acids: CASSLSGGPYEQYF.

This clone occurred a few times. The chain joins TRBV30 to TRBJ1-1; tentatively, D is TRBD1 (5 bases). Trimming left V 8 bases short and J 3 bases short, with 16 bases between. There are 13 residues in the CDR3. Germline lookup yields CDR1 GTSNPN and CDR2 SVGIG (reference sequence). The CDR3 nucleotides are TGTGCCGCCAAAACCCAGGGTGACACTGAAGCTTTCTTT. Translating it yields CAAKTQGDTEAFF.

DNA for the CDR3: TGTGCCAGCTCATCTCAGACAGGGACCTACGAGCAGTACTTC. Its translation is CASSSQTGTYEQYF. This sequence joins TRBV18 and TRBJ2-7, with TRBD1 matching over 7 bases. Germline CDR1 reads KGHSH; CDR2 reads LQKENI. V dropped 5 bases and J dropped 2; count of bases not matched to a gene: 6. This CDR3 is 14 amino acids long.

The V call is TRBV5-1, the J call TRBJ2-2; D is undetermined. Germline V gene data show CDR1 as SGHRS and CDR2 as YFSETQ. The CDR3 sequence is 12 residues long. Trimming shortened V by 2 bases and J by 4 bases, and 3 bases separated the two germline ends. As DNA, the CDR3 is TGCGCCAGCAGCTTCAGCACCGGGGAGCTGTTTTTT. The encoded protein is CASSFSTGELFF.

The rearrangement links TRBV7-2 to TRBJ1-6; 9 bases match TRBD1. There are 15 residues in the CDR3. CDR1 is SGHTA, CDR2 FQGNSA, per germline. V lost 5 bases and J lost 7; bases outside the gene matches: 6. The CDR3 region is CASSIQGQGNSPLHF. CDR3 in DNA: TGTGCCAGCAGCATCCAGGGACAGGGAAATTCACCCCTCCACTTT.

V and J are TRBV7-2 and TRBJ1-5, with D hard to call. Germline-derived CDR1 and CDR2 are SGHTA and FQGNSA. The CDR3 has 13 amino acids. The V end lost 5 bases, the J end lost 3 bases, and 8 bases lay between the germline ends. CDR3 region: CASSPNTNQPQHF. Written as DNA, the CDR3 is TGTGCCAGCAGCCCCAATACCAATCAGCCCCAGCATTTT. Full variable domain (remainder filled in from reference TRBV7-2 and TRBJ1-5): GAGVSQSPSNKVTEKGKDVELRCDPISGHTALYWYRQSLGQGLEFLIYFQGNSAPDKSGLPSDRFSAERTGGSVSTLTIQRTQQEDSAVYLCASSPNTNQPQHFGDGTRLSIL.

The table lists this clone with a few counts. The J gene is TRBJ1-2, the V gene TRBV19; D not resolved. The germline gives CDR1 LNHDA, CDR2 SQIVND (reference sequence). V was shortened by 3 bases and J by 3 bases, with 2 bases between the two germline ends. This CDR3 contains 11 residues. Written as DNA, the CDR3 is TGTGCCAGTAGTATGGACTATGGCTACACCTTC. Its protein product is CASSMDYGYTF.